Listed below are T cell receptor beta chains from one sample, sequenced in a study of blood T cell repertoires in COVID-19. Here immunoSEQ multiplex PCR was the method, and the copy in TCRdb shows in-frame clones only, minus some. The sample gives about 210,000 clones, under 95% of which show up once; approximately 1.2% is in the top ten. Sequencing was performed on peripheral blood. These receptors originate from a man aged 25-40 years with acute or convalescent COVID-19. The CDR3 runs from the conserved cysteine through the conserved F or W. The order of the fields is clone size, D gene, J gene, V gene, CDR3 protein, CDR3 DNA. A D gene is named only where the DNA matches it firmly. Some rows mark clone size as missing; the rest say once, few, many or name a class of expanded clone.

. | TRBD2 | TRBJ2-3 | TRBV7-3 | CASSRTGGADTQYF | TGTGCCAGCAGTCGAACCGGGGGGGCAGATACGCAGTATTTT
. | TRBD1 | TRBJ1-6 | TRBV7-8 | CASSLARTGYRSPLHF | TGTGCCAGCAGCTTAGCCCGGACAGGGTACAGATCACCCCTCCACTTT
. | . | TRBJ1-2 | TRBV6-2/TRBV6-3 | CASSYAGNGYTF | TGTGCCAGCAGTTACGCGGGAAACGGCTACACCTTC
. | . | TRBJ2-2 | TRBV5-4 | CASSLVRREVNTGELFF | TGTGCCAGCAGCTTGGTTCGCAGGGAAGTCAACACCGGGGAGCTGTTTTTT
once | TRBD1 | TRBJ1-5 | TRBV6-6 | CASRQGIIGNQPQHF | TGTGCCAGCAGACAGGGGATAATCGGCAATCAGCCCCAGCATTTT
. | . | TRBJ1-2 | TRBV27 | CASSLTGGNYGYTF | TGTGCCAGCAGTTTAACGGGGGGGAACTATGGCTACACCTTC
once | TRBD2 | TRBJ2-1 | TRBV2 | CASSAKPGTSGNEQFF | TGTGCCAGCAGCGCCAAGCCGGGGACTAGCGGTAATGAGCAGTTCTTC
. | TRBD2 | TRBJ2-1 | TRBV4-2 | CASSPSLSGTSYNEQFF | TGTGCCAGCAGCCCTTCCCTCTCCGGGACTAGCTACAATGAGCAGTTCTTC
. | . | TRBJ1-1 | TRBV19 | CASSIGTHSEAFF | TGTGCCAGTAGTATCGGTACCCACTCTGAAGCTTTCTTT
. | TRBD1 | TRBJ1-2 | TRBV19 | CASRLAGQGLGYTF | TGTGCCAGTAGGCTAGCGGGACAGGGGCTCGGCTACACCTTC
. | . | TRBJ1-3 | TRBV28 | CASSPRLRGRGNTIYF | TGTGCCAGCAGTCCACGCCTTCGGGGGAGAGGAAACACCATATATTTT
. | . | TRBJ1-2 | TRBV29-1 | CSDRGDLNYGYTF | TGCAGCGACCGGGGGGACCTTAACTATGGCTACACCTTC
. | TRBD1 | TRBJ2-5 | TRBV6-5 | CASSFGTGHQETQYF | TGTGCCAGCAGTTTTGGGACAGGGCACCAAGAGACCCAGTACTTC